This entry lists 20 T cell receptor beta chains sequenced from one sample in a study of CD8 T cells in Susac syndrome. RNA was extracted with the RNeasy kit, and a quantity of about 0.45 to 1 ug was reverse transcribed using random hexamers. TCRdb called the immunoSEQ multiplex PCR reads again in MiXCR, with one record for every CDR3 protein. The sample records fewer than 300,000 distinct CDR3 sequences, approximately 85% being singletons. The sample was CD8+ T cells from PBMCs. The receptors here all came from a human donor with multiple sclerosis.

The rearrangement uses TRBV2 and TRBJ1-5; 10 bases agree with TRBD1. The CDR3 has 17 amino acids. V trimming: 6 bases; J trimming: 2 bases; junction bases outside the gene matches: 10. Germline CDR1 SNHLY, CDR2 FYNNEI. CDR3: CASRPGTGAIGNQPQHF. The CDR3 DNA is TGTGCCAGCAGACCTGGGACAGGGGCAATTGGCAATCAGCCCCAGCATTTT.

The rearrangement links TRBV30 to TRBJ2-2, with 9 bases aligning to TRBD2. CDR1 is GTSNPN and CDR2 is SVGIG in the germline V gene (reference sequence). This CDR3 comprises 17 residues. The junction had 16 bases not matched to a gene; V was cut back by 4 bases and J by 7 bases. CDR3 region: CAWKHSWVAGVRGELFF. In DNA, the CDR3 is TGTGCCTGGAAGCATAGCTGGGTAGCGGGAGTTCGCGGGGAGCTGTTTTTT.

This chain links TRBV20-1 with TRBJ1-2; D remains ambiguous. CDR1 is DFQATT, CDR2 SNEGSKA, per germline (reference sequence). CDR3 length: 10 residues. CDR3 coding DNA: TGCAGCCCGGGCATGGGTGGCTACACCTTC. Protein: CSPGMGGYTF.

This chain links TRBV7-3 with TRBJ2-1; D not certain. The V gene lost 1 base and the J gene lost 0 bases, with 16 bases spanning the gap. The CDR3 spans 18 residues. CDR1 is SGHTA and CDR2 is FQGTGA in the germline V gene. The CDR3 spells CASSLNVGRRSSYNEQFF. In DNA form, the CDR3 reads TGTGCCAGCAGCTTAAATGTCGGCCGCCGGAGCTCCTACAATGAGCAGTTCTTC.

This clonotype was observed once. This chain uses TRBV20-1 with TRBJ1-1; no definite D call. Trimming left V 3 bases short and J 1 base short, with 15 bases between. CDR1 and CDR2 from the germline V gene are DFQATT and SNEGSKA (reference sequence). The length of the CDR3 is 15 residues. CDR3 in DNA: TGCAGTGCTAGGGGGAGTGGGGAACGGAACACTGAAGCTTTCTTT. Protein: CSARGSGERNTEAFF.

This clonotype was counted once. The chain is built from TRBV27 and TRBJ2-1; tentatively, D is TRBD1 (5 bases). The CDR3 is made up of 16 amino acids. V lost 0 bases to trimming and J lost 0 bases, with 9 bases between them. The germline V gene encodes CDR1 MNHEY and CDR2 SMNVEV (reference sequence). CDR3 bases: TGTGCCAGCAGTTTATCGCAGGGATACTCCTACAATGAGCAGTTCTTC. Its protein product is CASSLSQGYSYNEQFF.

The chain is built from TRBV3-1 and TRBJ2-1; TRBD2 might be the D (5 bases). Per the germline V gene, CDR1 is LGHDT and CDR2 is YNNKEL (reference sequence). V was clipped by 1 base and J by 15 bases, with 13 bases between them. The CDR3 has 12 amino acids. The CDR3 coding sequence is TGTGCCAGCAGCCAAGTGTGGGGAGAACTGTTCTTC. This codes for CASSQVWGELFF.

The chain links TRBV29-1 to TRBJ2-6; TRBD1 matches at 9 bases. J lost 4 bases, V lost 0 bases, and 7 bases had no gene match. This CDR3 spans 17 amino acids. Germline V gene lookup returns CDR1 SQVTM and CDR2 ANQGSEA. CDR3 residues: CSVEDPGQGSGANVLTF. DNA of the CDR3: TGCAGCGTTGAAGATCCAGGACAGGGGTCCGGGGCCAACGTCCTGACTTTC.

The chain links TRBV11-2 to TRBJ2-3, with D maybe TRBD2 (6 bases). The V and J ends lost 5 bases and 2 bases respectively, with 20 bases between them. The CDR3 spans 17 residues. Germline values: CDR1 SGHAT, CDR2 FQNNGV. CDR3: CASSPPRSSGYTDTQYF. The CDR3 nucleotides read TGTGCCAGCAGCCCCCCTAGAAGTAGCGGCTACACAGATACGCAGTATTTT.

The chain uses TRBV2 and TRBJ2-1; no definite D call. The CDR3 runs 12 residues. Germline values: CDR1 SNHLY, CDR2 FYNNEI. V lost 7 bases to trimming and J lost 10 bases, with 14 bases between them. The CDR3 nucleotides are TGTGCCAGCATCGAGAGAAAGTCAGAGCAGTTCTTC. Encoded protein: CASIERKSEQFF.

The V gene is TRBV9, the J gene TRBJ1-4; D remains unclear. This CDR3 comprises 14 residues. Germline V CDR1 and CDR2: SGDLS, YYNGEE. Trimming left V 2 bases short and J 8 bases short, with 13 bases between. This chain's CDR3 is CASSVEASPEKLFF. The CDR3 coding sequence is TGTGCCAGCAGCGTTGAGGCGAGTCCCGAAAAACTGTTTTTT.

V is TRBV12-3 or TRBV12-4 and J is TRBJ1-4; D not certain. V lost 6 bases, J lost 3 bases, and 14 bases lay in between. This CDR3 has 15 amino acids. CDR3 sequence (DNA): TGTGCCAGCAGCATGGACCTAGTAGCTAATGAAAAACTGTTTTTT. The encoded protein is CASSMDLVANEKLFF.

This chain joins TRBV11-2 and TRBJ2-1, with D perhaps TRBD1 (5 bases). CDR1 SGHAT and CDR2 FQNNGV come from the germline V gene. CDR3 length: 18 residues. Deletions cut 4 bases from V and 2 bases from J, with 21 bases between. The CDR3 here is CASSSGLGRLGTYNEQFF. CDR3 DNA sequence: TGTGCCAGCAGCTCTGGGTTGGGGCGGTTGGGGACCTACAATGAGCAGTTCTTC.

V usage is TRBV4-1 and J usage is TRBJ2-7, with 9 bases fitting TRBD2. The CDR3 is made up of 12 amino acids. Germline trimming cut 4 bases from V and 6 bases from J; bases unmatched to any gene: 1. Germline CDR1 and CDR2: MGHRA and YSYEKL. CDR3 sequence (DNA): TGCGCCAGCAGCCTAGCGGGAGTCGAGCAGTACTTC. Translation gives CASSLAGVEQYF.

The rearrangement uses TRBV7-9 and TRBJ1-2; D perhaps matches TRBD1 (6 bases). The CDR3 totals 14 residues. The ends were cut back, 5 bases at V and 3 bases at J, with 13 bases in the middle. Germline lookup yields CDR1 SEHNR and CDR2 FQNEAQ (reference sequence). As DNA, the CDR3 is TGTGCCAGCAGCCTAAGGGGGACGGACTATGGCTACACCTTC. Protein product: CASSLRGTDYGYTF.

V and J are TRBV5-1 and TRBJ2-4; 11 bases match TRBD2. The junction had 12 bases not matched to a gene; V was cut back by 4 bases and J by 0 bases. The CDR3 loop spans 19 amino acids. Per germline, CDR1 SGHRS and CDR2 YFSETQ. The DNA for the CDR3 is TGCGCCAGCAGCCCCTTGGGGACTAGCGGTCCCCTAGCCAAAAACATTCAGTACTTC. It specifies CASSPLGTSGPLAKNIQYF.

This clonotype showed up just a few times. This chain links TRBV9 with TRBJ2-1; TRBD2 matches at 7 bases. CDR1 is SGDLS, CDR2 YYNGEE, per germline. This CDR3 spans 16 amino acids. The V and J ends lost 4 bases and 0 bases, in that order; junction bases with no gene match: 7. This CDR3 reads CASSSRTSDSYNEQFF. CDR3 coding DNA: TGTGCCAGCAGCTCTCGTACTAGCGACTCCTACAATGAGCAGTTCTTC.

The rearrangement joins TRBV7-8 to TRBJ2-1, with D unclear. This CDR3 has 14 residues. CDR1 and CDR2 from the germline V gene are SGHVS and FQNEAQ. V shed 5 bases and J shed 6 bases, with 14 bases lying between them. The CDR3 loop reads CASSPYRVSNEQFF. DNA of the CDR3: TGTGCCAGCAGCCCCTATAGGGTCTCCAATGAGCAGTTCTTC.

This chain links TRBV4-1 with TRBJ2-7, with a tentative D call TRBD2 (7 bases). The V end lost 4 bases, the J end lost 3 bases, and 16 bases lay between the germline ends. The length of the CDR3 is 15 residues. CDR1 MGHRA and CDR2 YSYEKL come from the germline V gene. The CDR3 here is CASSPSWGGSYEQYF. The CDR3 bases are TGCGCCAGCAGCCCCTCGTGGGGGGGCAGCTACGAGCAGTACTTC.

J is TRBJ2-6 and V is TRBV7-8; a possible D gene is TRBD1 (5 bases). There are 15 residues in the CDR3. V lost 1 base and J 12 bases, leaving 16 bases between the germline ends. Germline assignment: CDR1 SGHVS and CDR2 FQNEAQ. Here the CDR3 reads CASSLVRVSQGVLTF. As DNA, the CDR3 is TGTGCCAGCAGCTTAGTCCGGGTCTCGCAGGGCGTCCTGACTTTC.